This TCR beta chain is from a study of OX40 agonist ivuxolimab in advanced cancers. Broadly, across the study: Ivuxolimab was an agonistic, fully human IgG2 monoclonal antibody directed against OX40 (CD134), a costimulatory receptor. Of the approximately 54 dose-escalation patients, hepatocellular carcinoma was present in approximately 20, melanoma in approximately 15, renal cell carcinoma in 9 and head and neck cancer in 9. The purpose of peripheral TCRbeta sequencing was to test whether ivuxolimab changed TCR sequence diversity and led to clonal T-cell expansion. The paper describes the monotherapy dose-escalation part (N of about 52 patients) of the phase I trial of ivuxolimab. The dose-escalation cohort was about 83% male with a mean age of approximately 59 years, ranging from roughly 20 to 80. Partial responses were achieved by three dose-escalation patients, of whom one had hepatocellular carcinoma and two had cutaneous melanoma. Prior anti-PD-1, anti-PD-L1 or anti-CTLA-4 therapy was permitted, and checkpoint inhibitors had been received by about two fifths of dose-escalation patients. Intravenous ivuxolimab was administered to patients every 2 weeks at six dose levels: 0.01, 0.1, 0.3, 1.5, 3 and 10 mg/kg. General conclusions and limits of the study: After ivuxolimab, expanded clones were on average more numerous among CD8+ T cells than among CD4+ T cells. In partial responders in the 0.1-3.0 mg/kg groups, normalized peripheral clonal expansion was found to be among the lowest, especially among CD8+ T cells. Low levels of normalized T-cell clonal expansion were also seen in some patients who did not respond. At doses of 0.1 to 3.0 mg/kg, clonal expansion of both CD4+ and CD8+ blood T cells was observed from baseline to week 6. Which antigens the clonally expanded peripheral T cells were specific for was not determined.

In the case of this clone: Its antigen is unknown. It has no much larger one-base neighbor in the sample; base qualities were not kept.

Patients with a history of autoimmune disease or receiving systemic immunosuppression were excluded from the trial. Peripheral blood for TCR sequencing was collected from all dose cohorts at baseline, on cycle 4 day 1, and on cycle 7 day 1. The samples were taken from a phase I, first-in-human, multicenter, open-label dose-escalation trial of ivuxolimab. Adults with locally advanced or metastatic melanoma, renal cell carcinoma, hepatocellular carcinoma or head and neck squamous cell carcinoma were enrolled in the trial. Before TCR sequencing, CD4+ and CD8+ T cells were separately sorted from peripheral blood. At the junction V is shortened by 2 bases and J by 4 bases, with 14 bases in between. From the germline V gene, CDR1 is SGHDN and CDR2 is FVKESK. The CDR3 runs 15 amino acids, cysteine and phenylalanine included. Here the CDR3 DNA is all that survives: 45 bases in frame from base 1. For sequencing of the TCRbeta CDR3 region, genomic DNA was extracted from the sorted cells. TCRbeta CDR3 regions were sequenced using the immunoSEQ Assay. TCRdb stores this immuneACCESS table with in-frame sequences only. Part of the clones is absent; in the studies checked, under half of the shortfall reflects unresolved V genes, and no reason is known for the rest. Recorded for this sample are about 84,000 clones; roughly nine tenths of them occurred a single time. The top ten clonotypes cover approximately 0.2% of the sample.

The starting material was CD4+ or CD8+ T cells sorted from blood, obtained in a trial of the OX40 agonist ivuxolimab. The chain is assembled from TRBV14 and TRBJ1-2; the D gene is perhaps TRBD1, on 5 matching bases. The sequence came from an adult with an advanced solid tumor such as melanoma, head and neck, liver or kidney cancer. The DNA sequence follows: TGTGCCAGCAGCCAAATCGGGGCGCCGAGCTATGGCTACACCTTC. Its translation is CASSQIGAPSYGYTF. Beyond the CDR3, the reference TRBV14 and TRBJ1-2 genes provide the residues; the full variable domain reads: EAGVTQFPSHSVIEKGQTVTLRCDPISGHDNLYWYRRVMGKEIKFLLHFVKESKQDESGMPNNRFLAERTGGTYSTLKVQPAELEDSGVYFCASSQIGAPSYGYTFGSGTRLTVV.